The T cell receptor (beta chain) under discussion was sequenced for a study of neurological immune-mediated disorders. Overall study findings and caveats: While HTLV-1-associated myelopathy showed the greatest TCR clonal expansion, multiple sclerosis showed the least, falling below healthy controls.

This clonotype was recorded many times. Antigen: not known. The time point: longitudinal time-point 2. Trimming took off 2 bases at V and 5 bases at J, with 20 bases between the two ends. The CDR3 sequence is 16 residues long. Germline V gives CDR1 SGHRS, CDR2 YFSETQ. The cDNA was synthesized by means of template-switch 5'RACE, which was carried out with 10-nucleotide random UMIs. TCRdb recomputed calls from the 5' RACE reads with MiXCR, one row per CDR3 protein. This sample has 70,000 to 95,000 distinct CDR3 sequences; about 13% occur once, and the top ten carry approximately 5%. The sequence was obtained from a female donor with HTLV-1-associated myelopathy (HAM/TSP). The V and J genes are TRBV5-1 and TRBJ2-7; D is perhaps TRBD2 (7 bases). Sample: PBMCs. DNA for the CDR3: TGCGCCAGCAGCTTAAGAGGTGCGGGGGCGCGCGACGAGCAGTACTTC. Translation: CASSLRGAGARDEQYF.